This T cell receptor (beta chain) is from a study of cytomegalovirus exposure and HLA in healthy donors. The length of the CDR3 is 16 residues. With 4 bases clipped from V and 8 bases from J, the junction kept 8 bases outside the gene matches. Germline-derived CDR1 and CDR2 are SGHDN and FVKESK. A multiplex PCR was run with 60 Vbeta primers and 13 Jbeta primers. Method: immunoSEQ multiplex PCR; TCRdb's copy keeps in-frame clones and lacks some. The sample has about 160,000 clones, and its top ten clones hold roughly 1.9%. About this clone: Antigen unknown.

Study-wide results and caveats: CMV serostatus was the only immune exposure information that was available. Prediction of most subjects' HLA-A and HLA-B alleles by TCR beta sequences was reportedly accurate. Presence/absence analyses assumed roughly uniform sequencing depth across donors. In vitro experiments confirmed that three CMV-associated chains were specific for CMV antigens.

What was sequenced was PBMCs. This receptor was identified in a man under 40 in good health and CMV-seronegative. V usage is TRBV14 and J usage is TRBJ2-1; 13 nucleotides align to TRBD2. In nucleotides, the CDR3 is TGTGCCAGCAGCCTCTATCGGACTAGCGGGAGCTATGAGCAGTTCTTC. Translated: CASSLYRTSGSYEQFF.